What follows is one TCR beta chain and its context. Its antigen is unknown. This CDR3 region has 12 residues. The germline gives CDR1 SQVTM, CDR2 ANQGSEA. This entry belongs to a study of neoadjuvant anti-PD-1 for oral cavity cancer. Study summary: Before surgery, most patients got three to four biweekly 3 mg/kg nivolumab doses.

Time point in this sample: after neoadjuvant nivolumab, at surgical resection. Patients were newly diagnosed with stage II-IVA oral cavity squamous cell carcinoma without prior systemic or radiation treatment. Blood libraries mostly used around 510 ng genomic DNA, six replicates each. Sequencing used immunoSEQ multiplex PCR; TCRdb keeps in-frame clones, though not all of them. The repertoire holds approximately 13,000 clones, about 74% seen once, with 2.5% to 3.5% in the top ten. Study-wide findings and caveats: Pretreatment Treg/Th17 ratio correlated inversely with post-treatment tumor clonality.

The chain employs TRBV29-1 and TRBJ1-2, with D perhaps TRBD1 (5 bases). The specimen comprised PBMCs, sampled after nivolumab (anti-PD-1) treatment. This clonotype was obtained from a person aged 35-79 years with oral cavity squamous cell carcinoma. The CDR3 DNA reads TGCAGTGTCGGGGACCCTAGACGGGGCTACACCTTC. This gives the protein CSVGDPRRGYTF.